Reported below is one T cell receptor (beta chain). Its antigen is not yet known. No base qualities exist here, and no much larger clone lies one base off it. This sample is part of a study of OX40 agonist ivuxolimab in advanced cancers. Context from the whole study: The costimulatory receptor OX40 (CD134) was targeted by ivuxolimab, a fully human IgG2 agonistic monoclonal antibody. Intravenous ivuxolimab was administered to patients every 2 weeks at six dose levels: 0.01, 0.1, 0.3, 1.5, 3 and 10 mg/kg. Of the approximately 50 dose-escalation patients, hepatocellular carcinoma was present in about 20, melanoma in around 15, renal cell carcinoma in 9 and head and neck cancer in 9. In the dose-escalation cohort, around four fifths of patients were male, and the mean age was around 60 years, with a range of 23 to 79. Prior anti-PD-1, anti-PD-L1 or anti-CTLA-4 therapy was permitted, and checkpoint inhibitors had been received by more than 35% of dose-escalation patients. Partial responses occurred in three dose-escalation patients: two with cutaneous melanoma and one with hepatocellular carcinoma. Peripheral TCRbeta sequencing aimed to test whether ivuxolimab altered TCR sequence diversity and caused clonal T-cell expansion. The paper covers the monotherapy dose-escalation part of the phase I ivuxolimab trial, which included N = 52 patients.

Genomic DNA was extracted from sorted cells for sequencing of the TCRbeta CDR3 region. TCRbeta CDR3 regions were sequenced using the immunoSEQ Assay. This is the immuneACCESS table as TCRdb keeps it, with only in-frame sequences that have V and J called. A part of the clones is gone; compared with another copy, unresolved V genes explain less than half, and the rest is unexplained. The sample yields 65,000 to 80,000 clones; roughly 86% were counted once. The leading ten clones occupy 0.76% of the sample. The paper's findings and limits, for the study overall: Which antigens the clonally expanded peripheral T cells were specific for was not determined. After ivuxolimab, CD8+ T cells had more expanded clones than CD4+ T cells on average. Low levels of normalized T-cell clonal expansion were also seen in some patients who did not respond. Clonal expansion of both CD4+ and CD8+ blood T cells was observed from baseline to week 6 at doses 0.1 to 3.0 mg/kg. Partial responders in the 0.1-3.0 mg/kg groups had among the lowest normalized peripheral clonal expansion, especially among CD8+ T cells.

Patients with autoimmune disease history or receiving systemic immunosuppression were excluded from the trial. In every dose cohort, peripheral blood was drawn for TCR sequencing at baseline, cycle 4 day 1, and cycle 7 day 1. The samples were taken from a phase I, first-in-human, multicenter, open-label dose-escalation trial of ivuxolimab. The trial enrolled adults with locally advanced or metastatic head and neck squamous cell, hepatocellular, melanoma or renal cell carcinoma. Before TCR sequencing, CD4+ T cells and CD8+ T cells from peripheral blood were sorted into separate populations. Taken from the germline V gene, the CDR1 and CDR2 loops are SNHLY and FYNNEI. The CDR3 sequence holds 14 residues, the cysteine and phenylalanine included. The entry retains the CDR3 DNA only, 42 bases that are in frame from base 1. V is pared back by 3 bases and J by 6 bases, with 11 bases lying between the germline termini.

The sequence derives from an adult with an advanced solid tumor such as melanoma, head and neck, liver or kidney cancer. Sequencing was performed on CD4+ or CD8+ T cells sorted from blood, taken in a trial of the OX40 agonist ivuxolimab. The chain uses TRBV2 and TRBJ2-2; a confident D gene designation cannot be given. The CDR3 sequence is CASSDPVGAGELFF. In nucleotide form, the sequence is TGTGCCAGCAGTGACCCTGTTGGGGCCGGGGAGCTGTTTTTT.